The 25 T cell receptor beta chains below all came from one sample that was sequenced in a study of T cell repertoires in cytomegalovirus infection. TCRdb reprocessed the reads via MiXCR and lists one record per CDR3 protein. This sample has some 150,000 distinct CDR3 sequences; about 25% occur once, and the top ten carry 10% to 11%. Sequences were obtained from PBMCs. The receptor source for this set is a human donor in good health (CMV status not recorded). Some clones in this sample may be carry-over from other donors' samples.

This clonotype was seen only a few times. The rearrangement uses TRBV12-3 or TRBV12-4 and TRBJ2-2, with 8 bases lining up with TRBD1. V trimming: 6 bases; J trimming: 4 bases; junction bases outside the gene matches: 7. This CDR3 has 15 amino acids. The CDR3 sequence is CASRPRTGSTGELFF. The CDR3 nucleotides read TGTGCCAGCAGACCCCGGACAGGGAGCACCGGGGAGCTGTTTTTT.

A few counts support this clonotype. The chain employs TRBV5-1 and TRBJ2-2; D may match TRBD1 or TRBD2 (5 bases each). V lost 4 bases, J lost 1 base, and 11 bases lay in between. The CDR3 runs to 15 residues. CDR1 and CDR2 from the germline V gene are SGHRS and YFSETQ. Here the CDR3 reads CASSDGTLNTGELFF. The CDR3 DNA follows: TGCGCCAGCAGCGACGGGACCCTGAACACCGGGGAGCTGTTTTTT.

The chain has TRBV20-1 and TRBJ1-5; 7 bases are shared with TRBD1. V gave up 5 bases and J gave up 0 bases; unmatched junction bases: 1. The CDR3 is 13 amino acids. The germline V gene encodes CDR1 DFQATT and CDR2 SNEGSKA (reference sequence). The CDR3: CSAGTDSNQPQHF. Written as DNA, the CDR3 is TGCAGTGCTGGGACAGATAGCAATCAGCCCCAGCATTTT.

The chain couples TRBV6-2 or TRBV6-3 to TRBJ2-1; tentatively, D is TRBD2 (5 bases). Germline CDR1 and CDR2: MNHEY and SVGEGT. The germline V and J ends were trimmed by 6 bases and 9 bases, with 15 bases remaining between them. The CDR3 spans 13 residues. For the CDR3, the DNA is TGTGCCAGCAGAAGCTACCAGAGGGTTGAGCAGTTCTTC. Protein product: CASRSYQRVEQFF.

This chain connects TRBV6-6 to TRBJ2-7; 9 bases line up with TRBD1. The V and J ends lost 5 bases and 3 bases, in that order; junction bases with no gene match: 5. CDR1 is MNHNY, CDR2 SVGAGI, per germline (reference sequence). This CDR3 has 14 amino acids. The CDR3 spells CASSAGTGFYEQYF. As DNA, the CDR3 is TGTGCCAGCAGTGCCGGGACAGGGTTCTACGAGCAGTACTTC.

The table lists this clonotype with many counts. The CDR3 sequence: CSARDPRQVADTQYF. The CDR3 nucleotides are TGCAGTGCTAGAGATCCTAGACAGGTGGCAGATACGCAGTATTTT. V gene TRBV20-1 combines with J gene TRBJ2-3; tentative D call: TRBD1 (6 bases). V dropped 0 bases and J dropped 4 bases, with 14 bases sitting between them. This CDR3 has 15 amino acids. CDR1 and CDR2 from the germline V gene are DFQATT and SNEGSKA (reference sequence).

This clonotype was seen only a few times. The chain links TRBV12-3 or TRBV12-4 to TRBJ2-7; perhaps TRBD2 as D (5 bases). The CDR3 loop spans 13 amino acids. V was cut by 2 bases and J by 6 bases, with 11 bases left in between. The CDR3 here is CASSLLDSGEQYF. As DNA, the CDR3 is TGTGCCAGCAGTTTACTGGACTCAGGCGAGCAGTACTTC.

This clonotype was observed at least ten times. J is TRBJ2-7 and V is TRBV7-2; 8 bases line up with TRBD1. From germline, CDR1 is SGHTA and CDR2 FQGNSA. The CDR3 spans 14 residues. Unmatched junction bases numbered 7, after V lost 5 bases and J lost 4 bases. For the CDR3, the DNA is TGTGCCAGCAGCAAACAGGGGGGCGGGTACGAGCAGTACTTC. Protein product: CASSKQGGGYEQYF. The variable domain in full, completed from reference TRBV7-2 and TRBJ2-7, reads GAGVSQSPSNKVTEKGKDVELRCDPISGHTALYWYRQSLGQGLEFLIYFQGNSAPDKSGLPSDRFSAERTGGSVSTLTIQRTQQEDSAVYLCASSKQGGGYEQYFGPGTRLTVT.

This clonotype was recorded at least ten times. The rearrangement uses TRBV7-3 and TRBJ2-3, with 7 bases identical to TRBD2. V shed 5 bases, J shed 3 bases, and the junction held 5 bases outside the gene matches. Per the germline V gene, CDR1 is SGHTA and CDR2 is FQGTGA. CDR3 length: 14 residues. The CDR3 loop reads CASSRSGITDTQYF. CDR3 nucleotides: TGTGCCAGCAGCAGGAGCGGGATAACAGATACGCAGTATTTT.

This clonotype was detected a few times. This CDR3 is CASSIGEGWDTQYF. The CDR3, as DNA: TGTGCCAGCAGTATCGGGGAGGGTTGGGATACGCAGTATTTT. V usage is TRBV12-3 or TRBV12-4 and J usage is TRBJ2-3; 7 bases agree with TRBD2. The CDR3 loop spans 14 amino acids. Unmatched junction bases numbered 8, after V lost 5 bases and J lost 6 bases.

This clonotype was recorded many times. This sequence joins TRBV29-1 and TRBJ2-1, with 12 bases lining up with TRBD2. This CDR3 is built from 16 residues. CDR1 and CDR2 (germline): SQVTM, ANQGSEA. V shed 6 bases, J shed 7 bases, and the junction held 13 bases outside the gene matches. The CDR3 region is CSVLGASGGALNEQFF. The DNA for the CDR3 is TGCAGCGTCCTAGGGGCTAGCGGGGGGGCCTTGAATGAGCAGTTCTTC.

This clonotype appeared a few times. The chain has TRBV7-9 and TRBJ1-1; no definite D call. The V and J ends lost 5 bases and 0 bases respectively, with 13 bases between them. Germline V gives CDR1 SEHNR, CDR2 FQNEAQ (reference sequence). The CDR3 covers 15 residues. The CDR3 coding sequence is TGTGCCAGCAGCAATGAAGGACGGTTGAACACTGAAGCTTTCTTT. It is translated as CASSNEGRLNTEAFF.

This clonotype was found a few times. The V gene is TRBV6-5, the J gene TRBJ1-6; 8 bases map to TRBD1. The CDR3 length is 15 residues. J was trimmed by 6 bases and V by 5 bases; bases with no gene match: 6. The V gene's germline CDR1 is MNHEY and CDR2 SVGAGI. CDR3 sequence reads: CASSPGTGINSPLHF. In DNA, the CDR3 is TGTGCCAGCAGTCCGGGGACAGGAATTAATTCACCCCTCCACTTT.

The table lists this clonotype with many counts. The J gene is TRBJ2-5, the V gene TRBV12-3 or TRBV12-4; D is uncertain. CDR3 length: 13 residues. V was clipped by 6 bases and J by 4 bases, with 12 bases between them. The CDR3: CASSPSMGETQYF. CDR3 nucleotides: TGTGCCAGCAGCCCGAGTATGGGAGAGACCCAGTACTTC.

In DNA, the CDR3 is TGTGCCAGCAGGTTACAGGTGGGGGCGCGCACTGAAGCTTTCTTT. Its translation: CASRLQVGARTEAFF. The chain carries TRBV6-5 and TRBJ1-1; weak D call: TRBD1 (6 bases). Per the germline V gene, CDR1 is MNHEY and CDR2 is SVGAGI. CDR3 length equals 15 residues. Trimming removed 6 bases from V and 4 bases from J, with 18 bases in between.

This clonotype was counted ten times or more. V usage is TRBV7-2 and J usage is TRBJ2-1, with 7 bases aligning to TRBD2. Germline V gene data show CDR1 as SGHTA and CDR2 as FQGNSA. The CDR3 spans 15 residues. The V gene end was trimmed by 5 bases and the J gene end by 1 base; junction bases not matched to a gene: 5. The CDR3 nucleotides are TGTGCCAGCAGCCCCCTAGCGGTGTCCTACAATGAGCAGTTCTTC. Its translation is CASSPLAVSYNEQFF. The variable domain in full, with the rest retrieved from reference TRBV7-2 and TRBJ2-1, is GAGVSQSPSNKVTEKGKDVELRCDPISGHTALYWYRQSLGQGLEFLIYFQGNSAPDKSGLPSDRFSAERTGGSVSTLTIQRTQQEDSAVYLCASSPLAVSYNEQFFGPGTRLTVL.

The genes are TRBV6-6 and TRBJ2-2; D is unclear. Trimming pared 6 bases from V and 4 bases from J, leaving 9 bases between. CDR3 length: 13 residues. In germline, CDR1 is MNHNY, CDR2 SVGAGI (reference sequence). CDR3 protein: CASRSDPTGELFF. The CDR3 DNA sequence: TGTGCCAGCAGATCCGACCCCACCGGGGAGCTGTTTTTT.

This clonotype was counted ten times or more. The rearrangement uses TRBV12-3 or TRBV12-4 and TRBJ1-1; 11 bases are a match to TRBD1. J lost 5 bases, V lost 5 bases, and 10 bases had no gene match. This CDR3 has 16 amino acids. CDR3 nucleotide sequence: TGTGCCAGCAGTCACGCTCTGGGACAGGGGGAAACTGAAGCTTTCTTT. This encodes CASSHALGQGETEAFF.

The V call is TRBV20-1, the J call TRBJ2-3; D gene uncertain. CDR1 is DFQATT, CDR2 SNEGSKA, per germline (reference sequence). The CDR3 sequence is 12 residues long. Trimming removed 5 bases at V and 4 bases at J, with 10 bases between. The CDR3 DNA reads TGCAGTGCTGGCAGCTTCTCAGATACGCAGTATTTT. This sequence encodes CSAGSFSDTQYF.

This clonotype was recorded many times. CDR3 sequence (DNA): TGTGCCAGCAGCCGGACGAATGGGGCCAACGTCCTGACTTTC. It specifies CASSRTNGANVLTF. The chain recombines TRBV7-6 with TRBJ2-6; no reliable D call. The germline V gene has CDR1 SGHVS and CDR2 FNYEAQ. The V end was cut by 5 bases, the J end by 3 bases, with 8 bases between. This CDR3 has 14 amino acids.

V is TRBV4-1 and J is TRBJ1-6; no clear D. The germline V and J ends were trimmed by 4 bases and 9 bases, with 16 bases remaining between them. This CDR3 contains 15 residues. Per germline, CDR1 MGHRA and CDR2 YSYEKL. CDR3 nucleotides: TGCGCCAGCAGCCCTCCAGGCGGGGTAGGTTCACCCCTCCACTTT. Translated, it gives CASSPPGGVGSPLHF.

The V and J genes are TRBV20-1 and TRBJ1-1; perhaps TRBD1 as D (6 bases). The V end was cut by 2 bases, the J end by 3 bases, with 16 bases between. There are 15 residues in the CDR3. CDR1 DFQATT and CDR2 SNEGSKA come from the germline V gene (reference sequence). The CDR3 protein is CSARPQGSVYTEAFF. The CDR3 DNA reads TGCAGTGCTAGACCTCAGGGGTCTGTGTACACTGAAGCTTTCTTT.

The chain couples TRBV7-6 to TRBJ1-4; no reliable D call. The CDR3 runs to 13 residues. Per germline, CDR1 SGHVS and CDR2 FNYEAQ. Trimming shortened V by 5 bases and J by 0 bases, and 4 bases separated the two germline ends. The CDR3 loop is CASSMATNEKLFF. In DNA form, the CDR3 reads TGTGCCAGCAGCATGGCAACTAATGAAAAACTGTTTTTT. Full variable domain (rest looked up from reference TRBV7-6 and TRBJ1-4): GAGVSQSPRYKVTKRGQDVALRCDPISGHVSLYWYRQALGQGPEFLTYFNYEAQQDKSGLPNDRFSAERPEGSISTLTIQRTEQRDSAMYRCASSMATNEKLFFGSGTQLSVL.

This clonotype showed up just once. The chain couples TRBV28 to TRBJ2-3; 10 positions agree with TRBD2. Germline lookup yields CDR1 MDHEN and CDR2 SYDVKM. This CDR3 is 15 amino acids long. V lost 6 bases to trimming and J lost 0 bases; unmatched junction nucleotides: 3. The CDR3 nucleotides read TGTGCCAGCAGCAAAGCGGGGGGGAGCACAGATACGCAGTATTTT. It specifies CASSKAGGSTDTQYF.

A few counts support this clonotype. The rearrangement links TRBV7-2 to TRBJ1-2, with TRBD1 as a possible D gene (6 bases). This CDR3 has 15 amino acids. The V end lost 0 bases, the J end lost 7 bases, and 15 bases lay between the germline ends. Germline lookup yields CDR1 SGHTA and CDR2 FQGNSA. CDR3 residues: CASSLAGGGFGGYTF. DNA for the CDR3: TGTGCCAGCAGCTTAGCGGGCGGGGGCTTTGGTGGCTACACCTTC.